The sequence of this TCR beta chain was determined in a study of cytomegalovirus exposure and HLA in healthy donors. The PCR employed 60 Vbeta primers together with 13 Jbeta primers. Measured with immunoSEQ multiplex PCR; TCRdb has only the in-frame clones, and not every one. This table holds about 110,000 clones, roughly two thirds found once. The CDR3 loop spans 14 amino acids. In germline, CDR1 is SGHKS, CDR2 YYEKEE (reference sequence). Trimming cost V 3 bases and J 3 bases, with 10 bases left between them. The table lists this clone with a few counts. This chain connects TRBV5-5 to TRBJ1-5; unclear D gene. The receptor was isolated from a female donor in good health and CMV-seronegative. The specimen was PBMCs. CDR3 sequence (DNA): TGTGCCAGCAGCTCCGGACTGTTCAATCAGCCCCAGCATTTT. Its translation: CASSSGLFNQPQHF.